The next 14 T cell receptor beta chains were all read from a single sample in a study of blood T cell repertoires in COVID-19. TCRdb's copy holds only in-frame clones and misses some; the assay was immunoSEQ multiplex PCR. The table records over 120,000 clones, approximately 81% of them present only once. The sequenced sample was peripheral blood. These receptors were taken from a human donor in a cohort sampled during active COVID-19.

The chain employs TRBV2 and TRBJ2-1; 8 nucleotides align to TRBD2. Germline V lookup: CDR1 SNHLY, CDR2 FYNNEI. The CDR3 spans 15 residues. V lost 6 bases to trimming and J lost 9 bases; unmatched junction nucleotides: 13. The CDR3 protein is CASRRGGGPTSEQFF. CDR3 nucleotide sequence: TGTGCCAGCAGGAGGGGCGGGGGGCCAACGAGTGAGCAGTTCTTC.

CDR3 sequence reads: CASMDRVGYEQYF. CDR3 in DNA: TGTGCCAGCATGGACAGGGTGGGCTACGAGCAGTACTTC. V is TRBV6-6 and J is TRBJ2-7, with 8 bases that match TRBD1. J gave up 3 bases and V 7 bases, and 5 bases lay outside the gene matches. This CDR3 has 13 residues. The germline V gene has CDR1 MNHNY and CDR2 SVGAGI (reference sequence).

The chain employs TRBV28 and TRBJ2-7; the D gene is possibly TRBD2 (6 bases). The CDR3 contains 15 residues. CDR1 MDHEN and CDR2 SYDVKM come from the germline V gene. The V end was cut by 6 bases, the J end by 1 base, with 16 bases between. The chain's CDR3 is CASRRGTSGSYEQYF. Written as DNA, the CDR3 is TGTGCCAGCAGGCGAGGGACTTCCGGTTCCTACGAGCAGTACTTC.

This rearrangement joins TRBV27 to TRBJ1-1, with 7 nucleotides matching TRBD1. V dropped 6 bases and J dropped 3; count of bases not matched to a gene: 10. CDR3 size: 15 residues. Germline V CDR1 and CDR2: MNHEY, SMNVEV (reference sequence). The CDR3 sequence: CASSHRQGGDTEAFF. In nucleotides, the CDR3 is TGTGCCAGCAGCCACCGACAGGGTGGGGACACTGAAGCTTTCTTT.

This sequence joins TRBV19 and TRBJ2-1; TRBD2 aligns across 8 bases. Germline CDR1 and CDR2: LNHDA and SQIVND (reference sequence). The V and J ends lost 6 bases and 10 bases, in that order; junction bases with no gene match: 2. The CDR3 sequence is 11 residues long. The CDR3 DNA follows: TGTGCCAGTAGAGCGGGAGTGGAGCAGTTCTTC. This encodes CASRAGVEQFF.

CDR3 sequence reads: CASSSTTSGFDDEQFF. CDR3 DNA: TGTGCCAGCAGCTCGACTACATCGGGGTTTGACGATGAGCAGTTCTTC. The chain is built from TRBV7-9 and TRBJ2-1, with D possibly matching TRBD2 (5 bases). Germline CDR1 SEHNR, CDR2 FQNEAQ (reference sequence). The V end lost 4 bases, the J end lost 8 bases, and 21 bases lay between the germline ends. There are 16 residues in the CDR3.

The chain carries TRBV27 and TRBJ1-4, with TRBD1 as a possible D gene (5 bases). The CDR3 sequence is 13 residues long. V lost 7 bases, J lost 8 bases, and 14 bases lay in between. CDR1 is MNHEY, CDR2 SMNVEV, per germline (reference sequence). CDR3 bases: TGTGCCAGCACCTCAGGGTTTCGGGAAAAACTGTTTTTT. Residues: CASTSGFREKLFF.

The chain is built from TRBV4-2 and TRBJ1-3, with a possible D match to TRBD1 (5 bases). Trimming shortened V by 3 bases and J by 0 bases, and 12 bases separated the two germline ends. The CDR3 extends over 16 amino acids. Germline lookup yields CDR1 LGHNA and CDR2 YNFKEQ. CDR3 sequence: CASSQVDQGSGNTIYF. The CDR3 nucleotides are TGTGCCAGCAGCCAGGTTGATCAGGGCTCTGGAAACACCATATATTTT.

The gene calls are TRBV4-1 and TRBJ2-7; 9 bases align to TRBD2. The ends lost 0 bases at V and 5 bases at J; junction bases unmatched: 8. Germline CDR1 MGHRA, CDR2 YSYEKL. This CDR3 contains 16 residues. The CDR3 sequence: CASSQEITGGRDEQYF. The CDR3 region has the DNA TGCGCCAGCAGCCAAGAAATAACTGGCGGGAGGGACGAGCAGTACTTC.

This clone was recorded only once. The chain is built from TRBV6-2 or TRBV6-3 and TRBJ2-7; tentatively, D is TRBD2 (6 bases). Germline V CDR1 and CDR2: MNHEY, SVGEGT. V shed 2 bases and J shed 5 bases, with 22 bases lying between them. This CDR3 is 17 amino acids long. The CDR3 loop reads CASSYDGDWRGGDEQYF. Here the CDR3 DNA reads TGTGCCAGCAGTTACGACGGCGATTGGAGGGGTGGGGACGAGCAGTACTTC.

The V call is TRBV19, the J call TRBJ1-5; D possibly corresponds to TRBD1 (6 bases). The CDR3 consists of 16 residues. CDR1 is LNHDA, CDR2 SQIVND, per germline (reference sequence). Trimming took 7 bases from V and 3 from J, leaving 19 bases between them. CDR3 in amino acids: CASTEDRGLVNQPQHF. For the CDR3, the DNA is TGTGCCAGTACAGAGGACAGAGGGCTGGTCAATCAGCCCCAGCATTTT.

The rearrangement links TRBV19 to TRBJ2-1; the match to TRBD2 covers 9 bases. After removal of 2 bases from V and 5 bases from J, the junction contained 7 bases not matched to a gene. In germline, CDR1 is LNHDA, CDR2 SQIVND (reference sequence). The CDR3 contains 16 residues. CDR3 nucleotides: TGTGCCAGTAGTATAATAGCGGGAGTGGCCCACAATGAGCAGTTCTTC. Translating it yields CASSIIAGVAHNEQFF.

The chain joins TRBV6-5 to TRBJ1-2; 8 nucleotides line up with TRBD1. Per germline, CDR1 MNHEY and CDR2 SVGAGI. V gave up 6 bases and J gave up 6 bases; unmatched junction bases: 9. The CDR3 sequence is 14 residues long. The CDR3 DNA is TGTGCCAGCAGACCGGACAGGGCCTGGAATGGCTACACCTTC. It specifies CASRPDRAWNGYTF.

This sequence joins TRBV7-9 and TRBJ2-1; 7 bases line up with TRBD2. Looked up from germline, CDR1 is SEHNR and CDR2 is FQNEAQ (reference sequence). Trimming at V came to 3 bases and at J to 9 bases, leaving 8 bases not matched to a gene. CDR3 length equals 14 residues. CDR3 DNA: TGTGCCAGCAGCTTTGGGCCTAGCGGCTTTGAGCAGTTCTTC. Encoded protein: CASSFGPSGFEQFF.